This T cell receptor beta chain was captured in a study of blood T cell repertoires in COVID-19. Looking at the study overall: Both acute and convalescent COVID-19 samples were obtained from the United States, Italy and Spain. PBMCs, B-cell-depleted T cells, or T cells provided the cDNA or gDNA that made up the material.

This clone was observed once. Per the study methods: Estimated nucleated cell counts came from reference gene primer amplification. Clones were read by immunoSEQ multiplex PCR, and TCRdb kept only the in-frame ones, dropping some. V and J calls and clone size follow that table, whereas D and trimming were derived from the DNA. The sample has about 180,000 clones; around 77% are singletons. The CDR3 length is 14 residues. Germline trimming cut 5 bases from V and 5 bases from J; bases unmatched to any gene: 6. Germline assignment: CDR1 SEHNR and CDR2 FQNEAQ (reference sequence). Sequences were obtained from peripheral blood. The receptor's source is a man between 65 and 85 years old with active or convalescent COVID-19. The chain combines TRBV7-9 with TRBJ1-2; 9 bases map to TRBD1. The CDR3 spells CASSDRDRVYGYTF. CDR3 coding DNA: TGTGCCAGCAGCGACCGGGACAGGGTGTATGGCTACACCTTC.